These T cell receptor beta chains were read from a single sample in a study of blood T cell repertoires in COVID-19. Generated by immunoSEQ multiplex PCR, the TCRdb table keeps only in-frame clones and is missing some. The profile shows around 220,000 clones, around 89% of them singletons. Material for sequencing was PBMCs or T cells enriched from blood (not recorded which). These receptors originate from a man in his thirties or forties who had been exposed to COVID-19. The CDR3 runs from the conserved cysteine through the conserved F or W. A D gene is named only where the DNA matches it firmly.

TRBJ1-4 | 16 | TRBV4-3 | . | CASSQEGGQFNEKLFF
TRBJ2-7 | 13 | TRBV7-2 | TRBD2 | CASSPSMAGGQYF
TRBJ1-2 | 13 | TRBV30 | . | CAWTAGNLYGYTF
TRBJ2-5 | 14 | TRBV23-1 | . | CANNEGGTQETQYF
TRBJ1-5 | 14 | TRBV27 | . | CASRTGSPTEPQHF
TRBJ2-7 | 14 | TRBV7-6 | . | CASSLTTGTYEQYF
TRBJ2-7 | 15 | TRBV19 | TRBD1 | CASSISYRGLFEQYF
TRBJ1-1 | 16 | TRBV19 | . | CATGGFGGTMNTEAFF
TRBJ1-1 | 13 | TRBV7-9 | . | CASSPSADTEAFF
TRBJ1-1 | 15 | TRBV18 | TRBD1 | CASSPPDRGANGAFF
TRBJ2-4 | 18 | TRBV6-2/TRBV6-3 | . | CASSNRNERDFFKNIQYF
TRBJ2-1 | 13 | TRBV9 | . | CASSAVPYNEQFF
TRBJ1-2 | 15 | TRBV18 | TRBD1 | CASSPGGRGLNGYTF
TRBJ2-1 | 16 | TRBV5-1 | TRBD1 | CASRPVFRGRGNEQFF
TRBJ1-5 | 13 | TRBV29-1 | . | CSVNGGAGQPQHF
TRBJ1-4 | 14 | TRBV15 | . | CATSTQDRFEKLFF
TRBJ1-6 | 16 | TRBV14 | . | CASSQDKPELGAPLHF
TRBJ2-1 | 16 | TRBV4-3 | . | CASSPLILGSYNEQFF